This TCR beta chain was observed in a study of OX40 agonist ivuxolimab in advanced cancers. On the study more broadly: Patients received the agonistic anti-OX40 (CD134) antibody ivuxolimab. Three partial responders included one hepatocellular carcinoma patient and two cutaneous melanoma patients. Study outcomes and limitations: CD4+ and CD8+ blood T cells expanded clonally by week 6 at 0.1 to 3.0 mg/kg. Normalized T-cell clonal expansion was also low in some nonresponders.

Here immunoSEQ multiplex PCR was the method, and the copy in TCRdb shows in-frame clones only, minus some. The sample lists 20,000 to 25,000 clones; 70% to 85% were seen once. With regard to this clone: Antigen specificity is unknown.

This clonotype originated in an adult with an advanced solid tumor such as melanoma, head and neck, liver or kidney cancer. The source was CD4+ or CD8+ T cells sorted from blood, collected in a trial of the OX40 agonist ivuxolimab.

The CDR3 loop reads CASSLAGVTYEQYF. Here the CDR3 DNA reads TGTGCCAGCAGCTTAGCGGGGGTTACTTACGAGCAGTACTTC. The V and J genes are TRBV7-2 and TRBJ2-5; D could derive from TRBD1 or TRBD2 (5 bases each). The last part of the DNA fits TRBJ2-7 better; the J call may be wrong. Germline V gene sequence: CDR1 SGHTA, CDR2 FQGNSA. The CDR3 loop spans 14 amino acids.